This TCR beta chain was profiled in a study of blood T cell repertoires in COVID-19. Study-wide background: Italy, Spain and the United States were the sources of the convalescent and acute COVID-19 samples.

Sequencing was performed with immunoSEQ multiplex PCR; in TCRdb, only in-frame clones are kept and a portion is missing. The data contain more than 150,000 clones, 80% to 85% of them singletons. The CDR3 is made up of 14 amino acids. V was trimmed by 2 bases and J by 13 bases, leaving 21 bases between them. Germline V gene sequence: CDR1 MNHNS, CDR2 SASEGT. The V gene is TRBV6-1, the J gene TRBJ2-7, with TRBD2 as a possible D gene (6 bases). The TCR originated in a woman in her thirties or forties with acute or convalescent COVID-19. The sequenced material came from peripheral blood. The CDR3 DNA sequence: TGTGCCAGCAGTGAATCCCGGGACTCATCAAAAGAATACTTC. Translated: CASSESRDSSKEYF.